The clone carrying this TCR beta chain showed up just once. This record comes from a study of T cells after yellow fever vaccination. V was clipped by 4 bases and J by 2 bases, with 8 bases between them. The CDR3 consists of 13 residues. Germline-derived CDR1 and CDR2 are WSHSY and SAAADI. Template switching by 5'RACE produced TCR cDNA, adding a universal primer site and UMIs. Using its own MiXCR run on the 5' RACE reads, TCRdb lists one record per CDR3 protein. The sample carries some 320,000 distinct CDR3 sequences, approximately 11% recorded once. V usage is TRBV10-2 and J usage is TRBJ1-2; no clear D. The receptor comes from a man between 18 and 35 years old who received the YFV17D yellow fever vaccine. Sequences were derived from CD4+ T cells sorted from PBMCs, sampled 45 days after the yellow fever booster vaccination. The CDR3 DNA follows: TGCGCCAGCAGTGGGGCGATCAACTATGGCTACACCTTC. Its translation is CASSGAINYGYTF.